These 21 T cell receptor beta chains came from one sample sequenced in a study of blood T cell repertoires in COVID-19. Measured with immunoSEQ multiplex PCR; TCRdb has only the in-frame clones, and not every one. This sample has 25,000 to 30,000 clones; around 83% occur once, and the top ten carry almost 25%. The sample comprised peripheral blood. The source of these receptors is a human donor in a cohort sampled during active COVID-19.

This rearrangement joins TRBV28 to TRBJ2-7; possibly TRBD1 for D (7 bases). The CDR3 has 15 residues. The V and J ends lost 4 bases and 0 bases respectively, with 13 bases between them. Germline CDR1 is MDHEN and CDR2 is SYDVKM. The CDR3 here is CASSSAGQSSYEQYF. The CDR3 DNA sequence: TGTGCCAGCAGTTCCGCGGGACAGAGCTCCTACGAGCAGTACTTC.

The rearrangement uses TRBV6-2 or TRBV6-3 and TRBJ1-6; D gene ambiguous. Trimming cost V 6 bases and J 7 bases, with 7 bases left between them. CDR1 and CDR2 from the germline V gene are MNHEY and SVGEGT. The CDR3 consists of 12 residues. The CDR3 spells CASSDLNSPLHF. In nucleotides, the CDR3 is TGTGCCAGCAGCGACTTAAATTCACCCCTCCACTTT.

The chain's CDR3 is CASSLTRTEAFF. For the CDR3, the DNA is TGTGCCAGCAGCTTGACGCGGACTGAAGCTTTCTTT. This chain joins TRBV5-6 and TRBJ1-1; D not resolved. Trimming removed 1 base from V and 5 bases from J, with 6 bases in between. CDR1 is SGHDT, CDR2 YYEEEE, per germline. The CDR3 is 12 residues long.

The CDR3 here is CASSLDAGSGANVLTF. For the CDR3, the DNA is TGTGCCAGCAGCTTGGACGCCGGGTCTGGGGCCAACGTCCTGACTTTC. The chain couples TRBV5-5 to TRBJ2-6; D is undetermined. The CDR3 is made up of 16 amino acids. Germline V gives CDR1 SGHKS, CDR2 YYEKEE (reference sequence). Trimming took 0 bases from V and 1 from J, leaving 8 bases between them.

The J gene is TRBJ1-5, the V gene TRBV6-1; 9 nucleotides match TRBD1. The CDR3 has 19 amino acids. Germline V CDR1 and CDR2: MNHNS, SASEGT. The V gene end was trimmed by 3 bases and the J gene end by 0 bases; junction bases not matched to a gene: 12. Here the CDR3 reads CASSEDATGGWPSNQPQHF. CDR3 DNA: TGTGCCAGCAGTGAGGACGCGACAGGGGGGTGGCCTAGCAATCAGCCCCAGCATTTT.

The chain carries TRBV18 and TRBJ1-2; TRBD1 is a possible D gene (6 bases). Trimming left V 0 bases short and J 5 bases short, with 16 bases between. The length of the CDR3 is 16 residues. In germline, CDR1 is KGHSH, CDR2 LQKENI. The DNA for the CDR3 is TGTGCCAGCTCACCACCGACAGGATCAGGGCAGTATGGCTACACCTTC. This encodes CASSPPTGSGQYGYTF.

This chain uses TRBV29-1 with TRBJ2-7, with 10 bases lining up with TRBD2. CDR1 is SQVTM and CDR2 is ANQGSEA in the germline V gene. The CDR3 totals 12 residues. J was trimmed by 6 bases and V by 5 bases; bases with no gene match: 4. CDR3 in DNA: TGCAGCGTTCTAAGCGGGGGGGCCGAGCAGTACTTC. As protein: CSVLSGGAEQYF.

The chain combines TRBV19 with TRBJ2-3; 7 bases line up with TRBD1. Unmatched junction bases numbered 7, after V lost 3 bases and J lost 1 base. The CDR3 has 16 residues. Per germline, CDR1 LNHDA and CDR2 SQIVND (reference sequence). The CDR3 sequence is CASSILGQGGTDTQYF. CDR3 nucleotides: TGTGCCAGTAGTATTTTAGGGCAGGGGGGCACAGATACGCAGTATTTT.

The J gene is TRBJ2-5, the V gene TRBV5-6; possible D gene TRBD1, 6 bases. The V gene lost 0 bases and the J gene lost 5 bases, with 14 bases spanning the gap. This CDR3 is built from 15 residues. Germline CDR1 is SGHDT and CDR2 is YYEEEE. CDR3 loop: CASSLDREMFETQYF. CDR3 sequence (DNA): TGTGCCAGCAGCTTGGACAGGGAAATGTTTGAGACCCAGTACTTC.

This chain links TRBV2 with TRBJ1-2; 7 bases match TRBD1. The CDR3 loop spans 13 amino acids. The junction had 9 bases not matched to a gene; V was cut back by 6 bases and J by 8 bases. Germline assignment: CDR1 SNHLY and CDR2 FYNNEI. CDR3 in amino acids: CASRTTGDRGYTF. The DNA of the CDR3 is TGTGCCAGCAGGACAACAGGGGACCGAGGCTACACCTTC.

The rearrangement links TRBV4-2 to TRBJ1-6, with D possibly being TRBD1 (6 bases). CDR3 length: 15 amino acids. Trimming removed 5 bases at V and 8 bases at J, with 16 bases between. Germline-derived CDR1 and CDR2 are LGHNA and YNFKEQ. The chain's CDR3 is CASSFRGGGDSPLHF. DNA for the CDR3: TGTGCCAGCAGCTTTCGCGGAGGGGGGGATTCACCCCTCCACTTT.

This chain connects TRBV27 to TRBJ2-7, with a weak D call TRBD1 (5 bases). Germline assignment: CDR1 MNHEY and CDR2 SMNVEV (reference sequence). Trimming took off 2 bases at V and 5 bases at J, with 7 bases between the two ends. This CDR3 is 12 amino acids long. The CDR3 loop is CASSLRGNEQYF. The CDR3 DNA reads TGTGCCAGCAGTTTAAGGGGAAACGAGCAGTACTTC.

CDR3 DNA sequence: TGTGCCAGCAGTCTATACGGAGATACGCAGTATTTT. It is translated as CASSLYGDTQYF. The rearrangement joins TRBV2 to TRBJ2-3; D is ambiguous. Trimming pared 5 bases from V and 5 bases from J, leaving 8 bases between. This CDR3 has 12 amino acids. CDR1 SNHLY and CDR2 FYNNEI come from the germline V gene.

The J gene is TRBJ1-2, the V gene TRBV28; 7 nucleotides line up with TRBD1. The CDR3 totals 14 residues. The ends lost 6 bases at V and 8 bases at J; junction bases unmatched: 12. Per germline, CDR1 MDHEN and CDR2 SYDVKM. The CDR3 loop is CASSSTTGVTGYTF. Here the CDR3 DNA reads TGTGCCAGCAGCTCTACCACAGGGGTGACGGGCTACACCTTC.

In nucleotides, the CDR3 is TGCAGCGCTCGGGACAGCAGATATGGCTACACCTTC. It codes for CSARDSRYGYTF. The V call is TRBV29-1, the J call TRBJ1-2; 7 nucleotides agree with TRBD1. Germline CDR1 reads SQVTM; CDR2 reads ANQGSEA. Unmatched junction bases numbered 7, after V lost 7 bases and J lost 5 bases. This CDR3 comprises 12 residues.

The CDR3 is CASSQDGLAGEDGEQYF. DNA of the CDR3: TGTGCCAGCAGCCAAGATGGACTAGCGGGAGAGGACGGAGAGCAGTACTTC. The rearrangement joins TRBV4-2 to TRBJ2-7; TRBD2 matches at 13 bases. J was trimmed by 7 bases and V by 0 bases; bases with no gene match: 9. From germline, CDR1 is LGHNA and CDR2 YNFKEQ. The CDR3 runs 17 residues.

This chain joins TRBV2 and TRBJ1-3; D gene ambiguous. The V gene's germline CDR1 is SNHLY and CDR2 FYNNEI. The ends were cut back, 3 bases at V and 0 bases at J, with 6 bases in the middle. There are 14 residues in the CDR3. For the CDR3, the DNA is TGTGCCAGCAGTGATTACGGCTCTGGAAACACCATATATTTT. It yields the protein CASSDYGSGNTIYF. The entire variable domain, with the rest obtained from reference TRBV2 and TRBJ1-3, is as follows: EPEVTQTPSHQVTQMGQEVILRCVPISNHLYFYWYRQILGQKVEFLVSFYNNEISEKSEIFDDQFSVERPDGSNFTLKIRSTKLEDSAMYFCASSDYGSGNTIYFGEGSWLTVV.

This chain links TRBV6-5 with TRBJ1-6; 10 bases fit TRBD1. The CDR3 spans 15 residues. J was trimmed by 10 bases and V by 2 bases; bases with no gene match: 5. From germline, CDR1 is MNHEY and CDR2 SVGAGI. The DNA of the CDR3 is TGTGCCAGCAGTTACAGGACAGGGGGAGGCTCACCCCTCCACTTT. This sequence encodes CASSYRTGGGSPLHF.

This rearrangement joins TRBV9 to TRBJ1-5; 9 nucleotides match TRBD1. Germline-derived CDR1 and CDR2 are SGDLS and YYNGEE. The CDR3 loop spans 16 amino acids. V dropped 0 bases and J dropped 4; count of bases not matched to a gene: 5. In DNA form, the CDR3 reads TGTGCCAGCAGCGTAGGGTCCGGGACAGGGAATCAGCCCCAGCATTTT. Translating it yields CASSVGSGTGNQPQHF.

The chain carries TRBV7-9 and TRBJ2-7, with D unclear. Germline V gives CDR1 SEHNR, CDR2 FQNEAQ (reference sequence). The V and J ends lost 10 bases and 0 bases respectively, with 16 bases between them. There are 14 residues in the CDR3. As DNA, the CDR3 is TGTGCCACCCAACCCCCAGGCCTCTCCTACGAGCAGTACTTC. Residues: CATQPPGLSYEQYF.

The CDR3 bases are TGTGAAGGCCAACAGGTGAACATCGATGAACACACTGAAGCTTTCTTT. Its protein product is CEGQQVNIDEHTEAFF. The rearrangement links TRBV10-3 to TRBJ1-1; D perhaps matches TRBD1 (5 bases). This CDR3 region has 16 residues. Germline CDR1 ENHRY, CDR2 SYGVKD.